A single sample gave rise to the 6 T cell receptor beta chains below, sequenced in a study of blood T cell repertoires in COVID-19. Assay: immunoSEQ multiplex PCR; the TCRdb copy retains only in-frame clones and omits some. The table has some 20,000 clones, about 90% seen once. Sequencing input: peripheral blood. These receptor sequences come from a human donor in a cohort sampled during active COVID-19.

This clone was picked up one time. This chain links TRBV18 with TRBJ1-1; maybe TRBD1 (6 bases). With 3 bases removed from V and 8 bases from J, the gap between germline ends came to 10 bases. The V gene's germline CDR1 is KGHSH and CDR2 LQKENI. CDR3 length: 12 residues. The CDR3 spells CASSPRQGEAFF. The CDR3 nucleotides read TGTGCCAGCTCACCCCGGCAGGGGGAAGCTTTCTTT.

V is TRBV4-2 and J is TRBJ1-1; D gene unclear. V lost 2 bases to trimming and J lost 1 base, with 11 bases between them. From germline, CDR1 is LGHNA and CDR2 YNFKEQ. CDR3 length equals 15 residues. The CDR3 spells CASSQPNRENTEAFF. DNA for the CDR3: TGTGCCAGCAGCCAACCAAACCGAGAGAACACTGAAGCTTTCTTT.

The CDR3 loop is CASSLVPAGRTYEQYF. CDR3 nucleotide sequence: TGTGCCAGCAGCTTAGTCCCAGCGGGGAGGACCTACGAGCAGTACTTC. The V call is TRBV7-8, the J call TRBJ2-7, with 7 bases that match TRBD2. The CDR3 extends over 16 amino acids. The germline CDR1 and CDR2 sequences are SGHVS and FQNEAQ. V lost 1 base and J lost 2; bases outside the gene matches: 8.

CDR3 in DNA: TGTGCCAGCAGTCTTGACAGGGCACGAGGTCAGCCCCAGCATTTT. It yields the protein CASSLDRARGQPQHF. The rearrangement uses TRBV6-2 or TRBV6-3 and TRBJ1-5; 7 nucleotides match TRBD1. This CDR3 is 15 amino acids long. Germline V gene sequence: CDR1 MNHEY, CDR2 SVGEGT. V was clipped by 5 bases and J by 6 bases; unmatched bases: 10.

Written as DNA, the CDR3 is TGTGCCAGCAGTTCGAATCTAGGGGAACCTAGCACAGATACGCAGTATTTT. It is translated as CASSSNLGEPSTDTQYF. The rearrangement uses TRBV28 and TRBJ2-3, with D perhaps matching TRBD1 (5 bases). Germline V gene sequence: CDR1 MDHEN, CDR2 SYDVKM. The ends were cut back, 4 bases at V and 0 bases at J, with 17 bases in the middle. The CDR3 length is 17 residues.

V and J are TRBV27 and TRBJ1-6, with D unclear. The CDR3 loop spans 15 amino acids. CDR1 MNHEY and CDR2 SMNVEV come from the germline V gene (reference sequence). Trimming removed 3 bases at V and 6 bases at J, with 12 bases between. The CDR3 spells CASSFLLEVNSPLHF. CDR3 nucleotides: TGTGCCAGCAGTTTCCTCTTGGAGGTTAATTCACCCCTCCACTTT.